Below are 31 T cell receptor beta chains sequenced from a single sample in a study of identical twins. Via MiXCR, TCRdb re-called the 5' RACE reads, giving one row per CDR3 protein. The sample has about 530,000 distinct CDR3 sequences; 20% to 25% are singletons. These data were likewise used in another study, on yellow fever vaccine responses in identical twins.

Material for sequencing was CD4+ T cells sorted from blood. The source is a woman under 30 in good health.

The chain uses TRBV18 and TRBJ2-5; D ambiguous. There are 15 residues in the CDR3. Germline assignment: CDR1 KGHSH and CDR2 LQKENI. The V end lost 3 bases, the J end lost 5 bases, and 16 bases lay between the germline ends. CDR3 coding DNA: TGTGCCAGCTCACCTGTTGGCGGCTCTATGGAGACCCAGTACTTC. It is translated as CASSPVGGSMETQYF.

CDR3 nucleotides: TGCGCCAGCAGCCTGGAGGGGATAGGGTCCTACAATGAGCAGTTCTTC. This gives the protein CASSLEGIGSYNEQFF. The chain uses TRBV5-1 and TRBJ2-1, with a weak D call TRBD2 (6 bases). CDR3 length equals 16 residues. Trimming took 4 bases from V and 1 from J, leaving 15 bases between them. Per the germline V gene, CDR1 is SGHRS and CDR2 is YFSETQ.

The CDR3 region has the DNA TGCGCCAGCAGCCCACCCCAGGGTGATCCCTACAATGAGCAGTTCTTC. This codes for CASSPPQGDPYNEQFF. The chain recombines TRBV10-2 with TRBJ2-1; possibly TRBD1 for D (5 bases). CDR1 is WSHSY and CDR2 is SAAADI in the germline V gene. The CDR3 is made up of 16 amino acids. The V and J ends lost 6 bases and 2 bases respectively, with 17 bases between them.

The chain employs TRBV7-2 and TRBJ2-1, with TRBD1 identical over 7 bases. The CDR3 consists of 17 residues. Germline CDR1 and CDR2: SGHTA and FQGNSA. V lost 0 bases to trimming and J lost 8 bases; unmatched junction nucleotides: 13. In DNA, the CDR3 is TGTGCCAGCAGCTTAGCCGGGGCTGCAGGGGGTTGGGATGAGCAGTTCTTC. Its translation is CASSLAGAAGGWDEQFF.

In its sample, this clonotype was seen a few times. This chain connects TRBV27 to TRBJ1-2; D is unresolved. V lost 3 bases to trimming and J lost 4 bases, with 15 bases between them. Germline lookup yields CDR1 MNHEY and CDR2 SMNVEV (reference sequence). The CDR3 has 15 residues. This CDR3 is CASSFAADPAYGYTF. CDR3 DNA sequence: TGTGCCAGCAGTTTTGCGGCAGACCCTGCCTATGGCTACACCTTC.

CDR3 amino acids: CASTHGTGGSPLHF. The CDR3 region has the DNA TGTGCCAGCACCCACGGGACAGGGGGTTCACCCCTCCACTTT. The rearrangement joins TRBV6-1 to TRBJ1-6; 11 bases map to TRBD1. The CDR3 runs to 14 residues. Trimming removed 7 bases from V and 9 bases from J; junction bases left unmatched: 5. The V gene's germline CDR1 is MNHNS and CDR2 SASEGT.

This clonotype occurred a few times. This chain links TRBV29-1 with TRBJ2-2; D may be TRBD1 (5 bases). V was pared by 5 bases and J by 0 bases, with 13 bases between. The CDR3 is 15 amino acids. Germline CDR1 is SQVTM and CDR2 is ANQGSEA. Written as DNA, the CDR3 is TGCAGCGTTAGTTTGGGGCAGGCGAACACCGGGGAGCTGTTTTTT. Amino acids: CSVSLGQANTGELFF.

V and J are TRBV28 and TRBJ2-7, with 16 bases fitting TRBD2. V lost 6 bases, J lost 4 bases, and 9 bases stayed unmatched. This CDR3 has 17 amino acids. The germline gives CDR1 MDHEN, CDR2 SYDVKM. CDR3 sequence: CASRDWGTSGRGYEQYF. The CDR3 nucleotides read TGTGCCAGCAGGGATTGGGGGACTAGCGGGAGGGGATACGAGCAGTACTTC.

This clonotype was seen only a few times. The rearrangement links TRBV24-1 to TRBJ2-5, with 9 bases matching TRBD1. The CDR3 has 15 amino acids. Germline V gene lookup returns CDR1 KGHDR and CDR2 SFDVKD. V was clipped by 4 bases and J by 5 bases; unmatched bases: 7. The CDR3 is CATSERDRVGETQYF. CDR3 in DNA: TGTGCCACCAGTGAACGGGACAGGGTCGGGGAGACCCAGTACTTC.

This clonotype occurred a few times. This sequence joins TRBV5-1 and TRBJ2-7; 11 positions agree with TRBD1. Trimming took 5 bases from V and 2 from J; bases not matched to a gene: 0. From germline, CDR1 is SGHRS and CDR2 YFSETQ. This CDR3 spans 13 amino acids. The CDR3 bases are TGCGCCAGCAGGGGACAGGGGGCCTACGAGCAGTACTTC. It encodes CASRGQGAYEQYF.

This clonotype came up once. As DNA, the CDR3 is TGTGCCAGCAGCTTGGGGGGTACGGCTGAGCAGTTCTTC. Translated, it gives CASSLGGTAEQFF. The chain recombines TRBV5-4 with TRBJ2-1; D unclear. The CDR3 length is 13 residues. V was trimmed by 0 bases and J by 9 bases, leaving 10 bases between them. Germline V gene data show CDR1 as SGHNT and CDR2 as YYREEE (reference sequence).

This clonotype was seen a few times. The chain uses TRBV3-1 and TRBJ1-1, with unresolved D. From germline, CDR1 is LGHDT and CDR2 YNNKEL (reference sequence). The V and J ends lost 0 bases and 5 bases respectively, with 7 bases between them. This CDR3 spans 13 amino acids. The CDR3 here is CASSQDQVTEAFF. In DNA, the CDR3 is TGTGCCAGCAGCCAAGATCAAGTGACTGAAGCTTTCTTT. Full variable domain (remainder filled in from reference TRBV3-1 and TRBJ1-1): DTAVSQTPKYLVTQMGNDKSIKCEQNLGHDTMYWYKQDSKKFLKIMFSYNNKELIINETVPNRFSPKSPDKAHLNLHINSLELGDSAVYFCASSQDQVTEAFFGQGTRLTVV.

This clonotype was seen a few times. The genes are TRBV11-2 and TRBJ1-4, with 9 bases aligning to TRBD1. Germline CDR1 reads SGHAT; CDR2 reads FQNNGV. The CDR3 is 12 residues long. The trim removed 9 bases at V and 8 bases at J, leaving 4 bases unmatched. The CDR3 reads CASGTGYEKLFF. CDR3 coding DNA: TGTGCCAGTGGGACAGGGTACGAAAAACTGTTTTTT.

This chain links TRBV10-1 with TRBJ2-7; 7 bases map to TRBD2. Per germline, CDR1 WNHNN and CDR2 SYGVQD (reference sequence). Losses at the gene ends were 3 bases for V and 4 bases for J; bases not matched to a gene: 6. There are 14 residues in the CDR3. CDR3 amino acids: CASSESGNRYEQYF. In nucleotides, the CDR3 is TGCGCCAGCAGTGAAAGCGGGAACCGGTACGAGCAGTACTTC.

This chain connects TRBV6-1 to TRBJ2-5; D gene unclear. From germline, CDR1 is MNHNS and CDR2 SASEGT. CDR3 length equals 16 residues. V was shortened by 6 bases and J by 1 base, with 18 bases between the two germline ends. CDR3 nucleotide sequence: TGTGCCAGCAGCCGCCTGGCAGGAGCTGCCCAAGAGACCCAGTACTTC. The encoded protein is CASSRLAGAAQETQYF.

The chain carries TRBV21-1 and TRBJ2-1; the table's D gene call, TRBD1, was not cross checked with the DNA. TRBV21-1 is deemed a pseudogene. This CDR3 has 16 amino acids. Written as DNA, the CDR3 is TGTGCCGATAACCTTCGGACAGCCTTATTGGGCAATGAGCAGTTCTTC. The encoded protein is CADNLRTALLGNEQFF.

Here the CDR3 reads CASSLGLGKETQYF. In nucleotides, the CDR3 is TGTGCCAGCAGTTTGGGACTGGGGAAGGAGACCCAGTACTTC. V gene TRBV6-5 combines with J gene TRBJ2-5, with a weak D call TRBD2 (6 bases). V shed 4 bases and J shed 5 bases, with 14 bases lying between them. The CDR3 runs to 14 residues. CDR1 is MNHEY and CDR2 is SVGAGI in the germline V gene.

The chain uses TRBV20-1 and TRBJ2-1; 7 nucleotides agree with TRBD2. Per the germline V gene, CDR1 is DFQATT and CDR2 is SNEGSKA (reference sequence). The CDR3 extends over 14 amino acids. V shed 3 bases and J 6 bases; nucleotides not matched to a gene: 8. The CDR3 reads CSARRSGKTNEQFF. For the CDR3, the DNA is TGCAGTGCTAGGCGCAGCGGGAAGACCAATGAGCAGTTCTTC.

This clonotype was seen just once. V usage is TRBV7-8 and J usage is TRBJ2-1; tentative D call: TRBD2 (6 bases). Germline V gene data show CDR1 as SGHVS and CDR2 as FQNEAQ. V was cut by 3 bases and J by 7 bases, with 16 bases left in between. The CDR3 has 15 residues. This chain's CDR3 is CASSFPSGVINEQFF. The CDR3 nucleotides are TGTGCCAGCAGCTTTCCTTCGGGGGTCATTAATGAGCAGTTCTTC.

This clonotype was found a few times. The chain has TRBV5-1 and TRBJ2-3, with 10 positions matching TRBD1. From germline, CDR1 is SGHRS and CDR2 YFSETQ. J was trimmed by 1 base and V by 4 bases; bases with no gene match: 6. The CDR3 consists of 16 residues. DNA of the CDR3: TGCGCCAGCAGCGCACCCGGGACAGGGGGCACAGATACGCAGTATTTT. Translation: CASSAPGTGGTDTQYF.

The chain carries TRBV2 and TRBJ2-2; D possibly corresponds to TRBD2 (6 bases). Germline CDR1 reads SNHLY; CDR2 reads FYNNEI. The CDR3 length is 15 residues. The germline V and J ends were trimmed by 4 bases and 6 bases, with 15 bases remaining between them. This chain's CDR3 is CASSGDHGGAGELFF. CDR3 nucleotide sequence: TGTGCCAGCAGTGGGGATCATGGCGGGGCCGGGGAGCTGTTTTTT.

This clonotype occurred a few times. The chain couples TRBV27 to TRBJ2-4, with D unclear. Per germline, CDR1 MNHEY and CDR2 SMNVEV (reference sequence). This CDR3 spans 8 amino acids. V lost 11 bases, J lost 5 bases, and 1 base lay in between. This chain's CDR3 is CAQNIQYF. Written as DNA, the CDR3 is TGTGCCCAAAACATTCAGTACTTC.

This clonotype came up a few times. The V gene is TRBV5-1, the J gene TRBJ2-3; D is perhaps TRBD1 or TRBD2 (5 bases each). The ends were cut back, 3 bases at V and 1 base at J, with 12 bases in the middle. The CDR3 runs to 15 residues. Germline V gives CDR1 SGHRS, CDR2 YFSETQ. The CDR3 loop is CASSSGGTGTDTQYF. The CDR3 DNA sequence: TGCGCCAGCAGCTCGGGTGGGACGGGCACAGATACGCAGTATTTT.

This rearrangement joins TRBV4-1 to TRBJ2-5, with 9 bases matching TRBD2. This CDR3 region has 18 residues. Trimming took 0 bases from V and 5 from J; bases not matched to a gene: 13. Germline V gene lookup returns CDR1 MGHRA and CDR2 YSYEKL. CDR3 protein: CASSQDILAGPLGETQYF. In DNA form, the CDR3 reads TGCGCCAGCAGCCAAGATATCCTAGCGGGGCCCCTCGGGGAGACCCAGTACTTC.

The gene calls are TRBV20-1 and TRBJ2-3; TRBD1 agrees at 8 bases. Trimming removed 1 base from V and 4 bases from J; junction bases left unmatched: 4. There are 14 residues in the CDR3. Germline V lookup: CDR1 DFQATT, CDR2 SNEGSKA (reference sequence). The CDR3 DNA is TGCAGTGCTAGAGTCCCAGGGGGCTCAGATACGCAGTATTTT. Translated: CSARVPGGSDTQYF.

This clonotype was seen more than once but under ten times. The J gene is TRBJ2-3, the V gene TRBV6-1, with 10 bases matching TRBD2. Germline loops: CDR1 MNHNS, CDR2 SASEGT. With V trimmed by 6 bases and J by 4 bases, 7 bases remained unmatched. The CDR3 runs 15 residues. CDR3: CASSLAGVIADTQYF. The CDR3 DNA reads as TGTGCCAGCAGCCTAGCGGGGGTGATCGCAGATACGCAGTATTTT.

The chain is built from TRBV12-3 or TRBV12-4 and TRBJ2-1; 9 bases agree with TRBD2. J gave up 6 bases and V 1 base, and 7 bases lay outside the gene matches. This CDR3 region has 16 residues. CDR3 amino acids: CASSLGVGGRANEQFF. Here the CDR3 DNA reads TGTGCCAGCAGTTTAGGTGTCGGCGGGAGGGCCAATGAGCAGTTCTTC.

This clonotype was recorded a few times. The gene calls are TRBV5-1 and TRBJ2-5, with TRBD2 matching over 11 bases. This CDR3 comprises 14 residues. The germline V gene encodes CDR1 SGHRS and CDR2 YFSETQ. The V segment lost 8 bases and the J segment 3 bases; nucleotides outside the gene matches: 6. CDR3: CASRILAGEETQYF. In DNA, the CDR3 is TGCGCCAGTAGAATACTAGCGGGAGAAGAGACCCAGTACTTC.

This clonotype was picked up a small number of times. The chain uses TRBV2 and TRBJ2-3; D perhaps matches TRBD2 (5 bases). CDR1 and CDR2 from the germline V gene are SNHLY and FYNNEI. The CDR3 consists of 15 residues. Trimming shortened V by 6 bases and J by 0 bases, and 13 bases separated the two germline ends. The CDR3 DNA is TGTGCCAGCAGCCGATGGACTGCTAGCACAGATACGCAGTATTTT. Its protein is CASSRWTASTDTQYF.

CDR3 DNA sequence: TGTGCCATCAGTGACGCGGGGGCCTGGGGGGAGCAGTACGTC. Residues: CAISDAGAWGEQYV. The chain recombines TRBV10-3 with TRBJ2-7; perhaps TRBD2 as D (7 bases). V was pared by 3 bases and J by 7 bases, with 16 bases between. This CDR3 spans 14 amino acids. Germline V lookup: CDR1 ENHRY, CDR2 SYGVKD.

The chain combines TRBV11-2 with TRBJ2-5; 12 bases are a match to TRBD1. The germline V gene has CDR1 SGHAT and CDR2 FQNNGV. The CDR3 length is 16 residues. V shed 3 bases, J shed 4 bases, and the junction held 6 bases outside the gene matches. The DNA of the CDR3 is TGTGCCAGCAGCTTGGGGACAGGGGGCTGGACAGAGACCCAGTACTTC. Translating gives CASSLGTGGWTETQYF.